Listed below are T cell receptor beta chains from one sample, sequenced in a study of blood T cell repertoires in COVID-19. Method: immunoSEQ multiplex PCR; TCRdb's copy keeps in-frame clones and lacks some. Here the sample spans nearly 200,000 clones, roughly 79% being singletons. Sequencing was done on a sample of peripheral blood. These receptor sequences come from a human donor with acute or convalescent COVID-19. The donor label of this sample is uncertain. Each CDR3 is given with its conserved first and last residue. The order of the fields is J gene, V gene, CDR3 length, CDR3 protein.

j_gene: TRBJ1-2; v_gene: TRBV5-6; len: 17; CDR3aa: CASSFGGRPNLGYGYTF
j_gene: TRBJ1-2; v_gene: TRBV28; len: 14; CDR3aa: CASSGEGGANGYTF
j_gene: TRBJ2-2; v_gene: TRBV5-1; len: 13; CDR3aa: CASRQGETGELFF
j_gene: TRBJ1-1; v_gene: TRBV9; len: 14; CDR3aa: CASSVAGSGTEAFF
j_gene: TRBJ2-3; v_gene: TRBV19; len: 14; CDR3aa: CASSPGTGIDTQYF
j_gene: TRBJ1-6; v_gene: TRBV28; len: 17; CDR3aa: CASSSGWGGTYNSPLHF
j_gene: TRBJ2-3; v_gene: TRBV24-1; len: 14; CDR3aa: CATSDWDSGDTQYF
j_gene: TRBJ2-3; v_gene: TRBV7-9; len: 14; CDR3aa: CASSPRQSTDTQYF
j_gene: TRBJ1-1; v_gene: TRBV10-1; len: 11; CDR3aa: CASSEGGEAFF
j_gene: TRBJ2-5; v_gene: TRBV7-9; len: 15; CDR3aa: CASSRTSAIQETQYF
j_gene: TRBJ2-3; v_gene: TRBV24-1; len: 15; CDR3aa: CATSDRLAGDDTQYF
j_gene: TRBJ1-1; v_gene: TRBV3-1/TRBV3-2; len: 12; CDR3aa: CASSQRNTEAFF
j_gene: TRBJ2-7; v_gene: TRBV7-2; len: 16; CDR3aa: CASSLDRRAGPYEQYF